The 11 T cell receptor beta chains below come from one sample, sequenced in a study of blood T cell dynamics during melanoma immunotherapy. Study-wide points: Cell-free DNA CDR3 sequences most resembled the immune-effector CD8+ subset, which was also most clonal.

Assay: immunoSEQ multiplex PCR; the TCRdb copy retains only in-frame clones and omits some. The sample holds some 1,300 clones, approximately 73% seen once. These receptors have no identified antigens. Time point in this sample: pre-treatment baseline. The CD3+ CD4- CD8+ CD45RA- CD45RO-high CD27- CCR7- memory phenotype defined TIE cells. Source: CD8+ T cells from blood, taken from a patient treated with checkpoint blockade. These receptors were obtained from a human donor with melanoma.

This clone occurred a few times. The CDR3 DNA reads as TGTGCCAGCAGCTACAGGGAAGCGGGAGGCGCCGATACGCAGTATTTT. Encoded protein: CASSYREAGGADTQYF. The rearrangement uses TRBV6-6 and TRBJ2-3, with 9 bases aligning to TRBD2. With 6 bases clipped from V and 6 bases from J, the junction kept 13 bases outside the gene matches. The length of the CDR3 is 16 residues. Germline loops: CDR1 MNHNY, CDR2 SVGAGI (reference sequence).

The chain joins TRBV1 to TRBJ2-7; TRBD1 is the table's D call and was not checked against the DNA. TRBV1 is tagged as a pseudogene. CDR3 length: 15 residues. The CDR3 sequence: CASSLETGSWYEQYF. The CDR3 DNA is TGCGCCAGCAGCCTCGAGACAGGGTCCTGGTACGAGCAGTACTTC.

The CDR3 DNA reads as TGTGCCAGCAGCGTAGAGGGAAATAGCAATCAGCCCCAGCATTTT. Residues: CASSVEGNSNQPQHF. This rearrangement joins TRBV9 to TRBJ1-5; D call uncertain. The V and J ends lost 0 bases and 0 bases respectively, with 7 bases between them. CDR3 length equals 15 residues. CDR1 is SGDLS, CDR2 YYNGEE, per germline.

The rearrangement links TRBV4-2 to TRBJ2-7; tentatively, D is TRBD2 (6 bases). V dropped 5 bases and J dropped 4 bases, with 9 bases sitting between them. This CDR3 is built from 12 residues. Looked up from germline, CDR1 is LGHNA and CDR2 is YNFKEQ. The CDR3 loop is CASSLGGYEQYF. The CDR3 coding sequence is TGTGCCAGCAGCTTGGGGGGATACGAGCAGTACTTC.

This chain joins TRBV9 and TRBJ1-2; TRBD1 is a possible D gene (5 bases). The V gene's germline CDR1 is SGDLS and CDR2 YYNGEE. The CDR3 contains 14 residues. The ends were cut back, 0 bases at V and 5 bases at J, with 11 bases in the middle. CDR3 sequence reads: CASSVGQGGYGYTF. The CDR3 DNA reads TGTGCCAGCAGCGTAGGGCAGGGTGGATATGGCTACACCTTC.

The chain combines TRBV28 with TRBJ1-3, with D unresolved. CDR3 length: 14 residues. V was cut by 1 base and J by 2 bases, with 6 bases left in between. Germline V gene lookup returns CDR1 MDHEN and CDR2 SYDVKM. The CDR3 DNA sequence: TGTGCCAGCAGTTTATCAATTGCTGGAAACACCATATATTTT. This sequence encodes CASSLSIAGNTIYF. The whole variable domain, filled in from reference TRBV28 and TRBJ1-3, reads DVKVTQSSRYLVKRTGEKVFLECVQDMDHENMFWYRQDPGLGLRLIYFSYDVKMKEKGDIPEGYSVSREKKERFSLILESASTNQTSMYLCASSLSIAGNTIYFGEGSWLTVV.

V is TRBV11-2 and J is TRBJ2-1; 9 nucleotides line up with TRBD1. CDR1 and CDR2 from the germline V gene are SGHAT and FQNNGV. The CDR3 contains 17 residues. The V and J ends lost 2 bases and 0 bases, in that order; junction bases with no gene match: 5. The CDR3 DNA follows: TGTGCCAGCAGCTTAAGAACAGGGGGCGTCTCCTACAATGAGCAGTTCTTC. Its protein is CASSLRTGGVSYNEQFF.

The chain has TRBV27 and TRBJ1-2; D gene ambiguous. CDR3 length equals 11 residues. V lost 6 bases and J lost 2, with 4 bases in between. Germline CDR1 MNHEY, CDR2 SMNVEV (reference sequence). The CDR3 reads CASRRNYGYTF. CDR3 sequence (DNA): TGTGCCAGCAGACGGAACTATGGCTACACCTTC.

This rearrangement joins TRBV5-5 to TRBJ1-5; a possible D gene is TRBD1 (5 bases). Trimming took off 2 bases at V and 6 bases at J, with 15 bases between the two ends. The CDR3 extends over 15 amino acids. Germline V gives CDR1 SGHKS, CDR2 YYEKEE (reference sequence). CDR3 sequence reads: CASSFRGGEGQPQHF. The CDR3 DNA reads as TGTGCCAGCAGCTTTAGGGGAGGGGAGGGTCAGCCCCAGCATTTT.

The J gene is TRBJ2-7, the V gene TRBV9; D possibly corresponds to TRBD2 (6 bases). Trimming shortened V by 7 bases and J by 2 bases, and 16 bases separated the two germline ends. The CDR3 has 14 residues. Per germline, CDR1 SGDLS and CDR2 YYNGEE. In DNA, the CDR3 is TGTGCCAGCGCGTCCGGGCGGGATGCCTACGAGCAGTACTTC. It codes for CASASGRDAYEQYF.

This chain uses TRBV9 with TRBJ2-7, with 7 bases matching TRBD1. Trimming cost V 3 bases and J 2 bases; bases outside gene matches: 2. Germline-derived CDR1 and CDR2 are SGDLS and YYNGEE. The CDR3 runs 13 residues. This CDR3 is CASSDGTAYEQYF. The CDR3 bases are TGTGCCAGCAGCGACGGGACAGCCTACGAGCAGTACTTC.